This T cell receptor (beta chain) was identified during a study of T cells in Graves' hyperthyroidism and ophthalmopathy. Regarding the study as a whole: Model output signaled ophthalmopathy a median around 6.9 months ahead of onset.

V shed 2 bases, J shed 7 bases, and the junction held 13 bases outside the gene matches. The germline CDR1 and CDR2 sequences are KGHDR and SFDVKD. CDR3 length: 17 amino acids. This clonotype was picked up many times. Its specificity is not known. Researchers took RNA transcripts and amplified the TCR beta CDR3 regions from them. HTBI primers were the set used in a first-round RT-PCR of the TCR CDR3. One entry per CDR3 protein results from TCRdb running MiXCR on the multiplex PCR reads. The repertoire holds hundreds of thousands of distinct CDR3 sequences, with around 15% as singletons. The gene calls are TRBV24-1 and TRBJ1-5; 7 bases are a match to TRBD1. The source is a woman aged 40 to 50 with Graves' ophthalmopathy. Sequenced input: blood. The CDR3 protein is CATSDSKETGLHQPQHF. The CDR3 nucleotides read TGTGCCACCAGTGATTCCAAAGAGACAGGGTTGCACCAGCCCCAGCATTTT.